This is a list of T cell receptor beta chains from one sample in a study of shared clonotypes between healthy human individuals. Data came from immunoSEQ multiplex PCR; TCRdb stores just in-frame clones and leaves some out. The data show more than 1.2 million clones, with 98% to 99% seen just once and about 0.34% held by the top ten. Sequencing was performed on naive CD4+ T cells sorted from blood. Source of these receptors: a man younger than 45 in good health. CDR3s include the opening cysteine and the closing phenylalanine or tryptophan. A D gene is named only where the DNA matches it firmly. Only part of the rows carry a size: once, few, many, or a class if the clone is expanded.

>.|.|TRBV14|TRBJ2-1
TGTGCCAGCAGCCAAGATCTAAGGGACATCGGCAATGAGCAGTTCTTC
CASSQDLRDIGNEQFF
>TRBD1|.|TRBV10-3|TRBJ2-7
TGTGCCATCGGCCAGGGGGATGCCTACGAGCAGTACTTC
CAIGQGDAYEQYF
>TRBD1|.|TRBV6-5|TRBJ1-1
TGTGCCAGCACCTACAGGGGGGGAACTGAAGCTTTCTTT
CASTYRGGTEAFF
>TRBD1|once|TRBV28|TRBJ1-5
TGTGCCAGCAGCGACAGGGCCTTGAGCAATCAGCCCCAGCATTTT
CASSDRALSNQPQHF
>.|.|TRBV5-3|TRBJ1-1
TGTGCCAGAAGCTCCCCTAGACATCCCGTCTTT
CARSSPRHPVF
>.|.|TRBV6-5|TRBJ2-6
TGTGCCAGCGGGCGGCAGGCTGGGGCCAACGTCCTGACTTTC
CASGRQAGANVLTF
>.|.|TRBV6-1|TRBJ2-7
TGTGCCAGCAGTGAAGTCGCCTACGAGCAGTACTTC
CASSEVAYEQYF
>.|.|TRBV6-6|TRBJ1-5
TGTGCCAGCAGTTTCAACAGTCTTAGCAATCAGCCCCAGCATTTT
CASSFNSLSNQPQHF
>TRBD2|.|TRBV2|TRBJ2-3
TGTGCCAGCACTCCGGGACTAGCGGGAGGGCCAGGAGATACGCAGTATTTT
CASTPGLAGGPGDTQYF
>.|.|TRBV7-2|TRBJ2-1
TGTGCCAGCAGCTTAGCAGCGGCCTCCTACAATGAGCAGTTCTTC
CASSLAAASYNEQFF
>TRBD1|.|TRBV7-6|TRBJ2-1
TGTGCCAGCAGCCCGGGGACAGGGGCTTTCAATGAGCAGTTCTTC
CASSPGTGAFNEQFF
>TRBD2|once|TRBV5-4|TRBJ2-1
TGTGCCAGCAGCTCCCAAGCGGGAGACGCCTACAATGAGCAGTTCTTC
CASSSQAGDAYNEQFF
>TRBD2|.|TRBV5-5|TRBJ2-3
TGTGCCAGCAGCATAGCGGGACCTACAGATACGCAGTATTTT
CASSIAGPTDTQYF
>TRBD2|.|TRBV28|TRBJ2-7
TGTGCCAGCAGGACGACTAGCTCTTCCGAGCAGTACTTC
CASRTTSSSEQYF
>TRBD2|.|TRBV18|TRBJ2-5
TGTGCCAGCTCACCGGGAGCGGGAGGAGAGACCCAGTACTTC
CASSPGAGGETQYF
>TRBD2|.|TRBV19|TRBJ2-7
TGTGCCAGTAGTAACACCCTCCTCGGACTAGCGGGATTGGGCCACGAGCAGTACTTC
CASSNTLLGLAGLGHEQYF
>TRBD1|.|TRBV7-2|TRBJ2-7
TGTGCCAGCAGCCCCTCGGGACAGGATTTCCCCTACGAGCAGTACTTC
CASSPSGQDFPYEQYF
>TRBD2|.|TRBV5-1|TRBJ2-1
TGCGCCAGCAGCAGCCCTAGGACTAGCGGCCAGTACAATGAGCAGTTCTTC
CASSSPRTSGQYNEQFF
>.|.|TRBV7-3|TRBJ2-7
TGTGCCAGCAGCCCTCAGGGGCCTTCTTACGAGCAGTACTTC
CASSPQGPSYEQYF
>.|.|TRBV5-5|TRBJ2-5
TGTGCCAGCAGCGAATCGTTGGTTGCAGGGCAAGAGACCCAGTACTTC
CASSESLVAGQETQYF
>.|.|TRBV11-2|TRBJ2-5
TGTGCCAGCAGCTTAGTGGTGTTCAAAGTACAAGAGACCCAGTACTTC
CASSLVVFKVQETQYF
>TRBD2|once|TRBV5-4|TRBJ2-7
TGTGCCAGCAGCTTAGCCGGACTAGCGCAAAGCGAGCAGTACTTC
CASSLAGLAQSEQYF
>.|.|TRBV7-6|TRBJ1-1
TGTGCCAGCAGCCAAAAGGGTGGGACTGAAGCTTTCTTT
CASSQKGGTEAFF
>.|.|TRBV27|TRBJ2-7
TGTGCCAGCAGTTTTCTGGACTACGAGCAGTACTTC
CASSFLDYEQYF
>.|.|TRBV30|TRBJ2-3
TGTGCCTGGGCGTGGGGGCGGACGAGCACAGATACGCAGTATTTT
CAWAWGRTSTDTQYF
>.|.|TRBV5-5|TRBJ1-1
TGTGCCAGCAGCTATAATTCCAGGGTCGGGTACACTGAAGCTTTCTTT
CASSYNSRVGYTEAFF
>.|.|TRBV7-9|TRBJ2-3
TGTGCCAGCAGTCACCGAGCGCAATCTAGCACAGATACGCAGTATTTT
CASSHRAQSSTDTQYF
>.|.|TRBV19|TRBJ2-1
TGTGCCAGTAGTGCCCTCAATGAGCAGTTCTTC
CASSALNEQFF
>.|once|TRBV5-4|TRBJ1-1
TGTGCCAGCAGCTCAAACCCAGTGAGGAACACTGAAGCTTTCTTT
CASSSNPVRNTEAFF
>.|.|TRBV9|TRBJ2-7
TGTGCCAGCAGCCCCGGGACGGGGCTGGGGCAGTACTTC
CASSPGTGLGQYF
>.|.|TRBV10-3|TRBJ1-1
TGTGCCATCACCCCTGACGCGAACACTGAAGCTTTCTTT
CAITPDANTEAFF
>TRBD2|.|TRBV11-1|TRBJ2-3
TGTGCCAGCACCCTTCCCACGGGGGGGAGCACAGATACGCAGTATTTT
CASTLPTGGSTDTQYF
>TRBD2|.|TRBV9|TRBJ2-1
TGTGCCAGCAGCGTAGGCGGGAGTCTAAATGAGCAGTTCTTC
CASSVGGSLNEQFF
>.|once|TRBV7-9|TRBJ1-2
TGTGCCAGCAGCTTAGCGATATCACCGTCCTATGGCTACACCTTC
CASSLAISPSYGYTF
>.|.|TRBV7-2|TRBJ2-3
TGTGCCAGCAGCTTAGCCCTGGGAGATACGCAGTATTTT
CASSLALGDTQYF
>.|.|TRBV4-2|TRBJ2-2
TGTGCCAGCAGCACTCCTCCCCCAGGAGGACAAAACACCGGGGAGCTGTTTTTT
CASSTPPPGGQNTGELFF
>TRBD2|.|TRBV7-8|TRBJ2-1
TGTGCCAGCAGCTTAGTTTCCGGGACTAGCGGGAGAGGGCCCTACAATGAGCAGTTCTTC
CASSLVSGTSGRGPYNEQFF
>TRBD1|.|TRBV4-1|TRBJ2-2
TGCGCCAGCAGCCAAGATAGGGACAGCGCGAACACCGGGGAGCTGTTTTTT
CASSQDRDSANTGELFF
>TRBD1|.|TRBV5-5|TRBJ1-2
TGTGCCAGCAGCTTGGCCGTACCTGACAGGGAGACCAACTATGGCTACACCTTC
CASSLAVPDRETNYGYTF
>.|.|TRBV18|TRBJ1-3
TGTGCCAGCTCACGAGTGGGGGGCTCGAGCTCTGGAAACACCATATATTTT
CASSRVGGSSSGNTIYF
>TRBD1|.|TRBV5-1|TRBJ2-5
TGCGCCAGCAGCTTGGGACAGGGGGCAGAGACCCAGTACTTC
CASSLGQGAETQYF
>TRBD2|.|TRBV18|TRBJ2-1
TGTGCCAGCTCACCCCCCGTTTTAGCGGGTTCGAATGAGCAGTTCTTC
CASSPPVLAGSNEQFF
>.|.|TRBV2|TRBJ2-2
TGTGCCAGCAGTAGTTCAAGTGACGGGGAGCTGTTTTTT
CASSSSSDGELFF
>.|.|TRBV5-6|TRBJ1-2
TGTGCCAGCAGCCCCGACCGGGGGGGCTATGGCTACACCTTC
CASSPDRGGYGYTF
>TRBD2|.|TRBV12-5|TRBJ2-5
TGTCCCCCCCCCATAGCCCTCGGGGGGGGGCCGGAGACCCAGTACTTC
CPPPIALGGGPETQYF
>TRBD2|.|TRBV10-3|TRBJ2-3
TGTGCCATCAGTGAGTCGGGGGTGCGGGAGGTCACAGATACGCAGTATTTT
CAISESGVREVTDTQYF
>TRBD2|.|TRBV5-1|TRBJ2-2
TGCGCCAGAGAGATAATAGCGGGAGAGGCTGCCGGGGAGCTGTTTTTT
CAREIIAGEAAGELFF
>.|.|TRBV12-5|TRBJ2-1
TGTGCTAGTGGTTTGGTACCGGCAGGGATCAATGAGCAGTTCTTC
CASGLVPAGINEQFF
>TRBD2|.|TRBV7-2|TRBJ2-1
TGTGCCAGCAGCCTAGCGGCCGTTTTCCCATACAATGAGCAGTTCTTC
CASSLAAVFPYNEQFF